What follows are 16 T cell receptor beta chains derived from one specimen sequenced in a study of OX40 agonist ivuxolimab in advanced cancers. Generated by immunoSEQ multiplex PCR, the TCRdb table keeps only in-frame clones and is missing some. The sample comprises around 45,000 clones, around nine tenths of which are singletons, and more than 5% rests with the top ten. Source: CD4+ or CD8+ T cells sorted from blood, taken in a trial of the OX40 agonist ivuxolimab. These receptors all come from an adult with an advanced solid tumor such as melanoma, head and neck, liver or kidney cancer.

This clone was counted between two and nine times. This chain uses TRBV2 with TRBJ2-7; 10 nucleotides agree with TRBD1. This CDR3 region has 14 residues. V lost 6 bases, J lost 7 bases, and 9 bases stayed unmatched. CDR1 and CDR2 (germline): SNHLY, FYNNEI. DNA of the CDR3: TGTGCCAGCAGCCCCGACAGGGGGCAGTGGGAGCAGTACGTC. Residues: CASSPDRGQWEQYV.

The V and J genes are TRBV2 and TRBJ2-7; 7 bases match TRBD1. Trimming took 5 bases from V and 5 from J; bases not matched to a gene: 3. CDR1 is SNHLY and CDR2 is FYNNEI in the germline V gene. The CDR3 contains 12 residues. The CDR3 reads CASSQGVDEQYF. The CDR3 coding sequence is TGTGCCAGCAGTCAGGGGGTCGACGAGCAGTACTTC. Looking up the rest from reference TRBV2 and TRBJ2-7 gives the full variable domain: EPEVTQTPSHQVTQMGQEVILRCVPISNHLYFYWYRQILGQKVEFLVSFYNNEISEKSEIFDDQFSVERPDGSNFTLKIRSTKLEDSAMYFCASSQGVDEQYFGPGTRLTVT.

The chain uses TRBV10-1 and TRBJ2-2; D is ambiguous. With 0 bases removed from V and 9 bases from J, the gap between germline ends came to 2 bases. Per the germline V gene, CDR1 is WNHNN and CDR2 is SYGVQD (reference sequence). The CDR3 has 11 residues. The CDR3 DNA is TGCGCCAGCAGTGAGTCCCGGGAGCTGTTTTTT. This sequence encodes CASSESRELFF.

The CDR3 nucleotides read TGTGCCAGCAGTTACTCCTCCGGGGGGCTGGTCACTGAAGCTTTCTTT. Protein: CASSYSSGGLVTEAFF. The chain links TRBV6-5 to TRBJ1-1; TRBD1 is a possible D gene (6 bases). CDR1 and CDR2 from the germline V gene are MNHEY and SVGAGI. The CDR3 extends over 16 amino acids. Between the trimmed V and J ends, which lost 0 bases and 4 bases, there was a span of 15 bases.

The chain joins TRBV9 to TRBJ2-1; 7 nucleotides agree with TRBD2. The CDR3 is made up of 15 amino acids. J gave up 1 base and V 5 bases, and 6 bases lay outside the gene matches. Germline V gives CDR1 SGDLS, CDR2 YYNGEE. In DNA form, the CDR3 reads TGTGCCAGCAGTACCAGCGGGAAGTCCTACAATGAGCAGTTCTTC. It is translated as CASSTSGKSYNEQFF.

This CDR3 is CASSVWGSEGEKLFF. Written as DNA, the CDR3 is TGTGCCAGCAGCGTTTGGGGGTCGGAAGGTGAAAAACTGTTTTTT. The gene calls are TRBV9 and TRBJ1-4; D is possibly TRBD1 (5 bases). This CDR3 has 15 residues. Trimming stripped 2 bases from V and 7 bases from J, with 15 bases between. CDR1 is SGDLS, CDR2 YYNGEE, per germline.

The chain has TRBV7-6 and TRBJ1-1; D is unclear. Germline-derived CDR1 and CDR2 are SGHVS and FNYEAQ. CDR3 length: 12 amino acids. V was clipped by 0 bases and J by 8 bases, with 7 bases between them. The CDR3 DNA is TGTGCCAGCAGCTTAGCGAACAGAGAAGCTTTCTTT. This sequence encodes CASSLANREAFF.

The chain joins TRBV5-1 to TRBJ1-1; D gene unclear. V lost 5 bases and J 2 bases, leaving 7 bases between the germline ends. The CDR3 covers 12 residues. Germline CDR1 SGHRS, CDR2 YFSETQ. CDR3 DNA sequence: TGCGCCAGCAGACTAGCTAACACTGAAGCTTTCTTT. This codes for CASRLANTEAFF.

This chain links TRBV2 with TRBJ1-4; D call uncertain. CDR3 size: 13 residues. Germline CDR1 is SNHLY and CDR2 is FYNNEI. The germline V and J ends were trimmed by 7 bases and 6 bases, with 12 bases remaining between them. The CDR3 sequence: CASTRTVDEKLFF. The DNA for the CDR3 is TGTGCCAGCACTCGGACCGTCGATGAAAAACTGTTTTTT.

This clone is termed medium-sized. The V and J genes are TRBV7-9 and TRBJ1-2; D is possibly TRBD1 (5 bases). Germline V gene lookup returns CDR1 SEHNR and CDR2 FQNEAQ (reference sequence). V was clipped by 6 bases and J by 0 bases, with 11 bases between them. The CDR3 contains 14 residues. The CDR3 loop is CASSLAGSNYGYTF. The CDR3 DNA sequence: TGTGCCAGCAGTTTGGCAGGGTCTAACTATGGCTACACCTTC.

The J gene is TRBJ2-7, the V gene TRBV6-6; unclear D gene. V was clipped by 4 bases and J by 0 bases, with 7 bases between them. The CDR3 length is 13 residues. Germline loops: CDR1 MNHNY, CDR2 SVGAGI (reference sequence). The CDR3 protein is CASSWHISYEQYF. CDR3 in DNA: TGTGCCAGCAGTTGGCACATCTCCTACGAGCAGTACTTC.

This chain connects TRBV6-6 to TRBJ2-2; TRBD1 or TRBD2 may be the D gene (5 bases each). Germline assignment: CDR1 MNHNY and CDR2 SVGAGI (reference sequence). V shed 7 bases and J shed 2 bases, with 17 bases lying between them. CDR3 length equals 16 residues. CDR3 sequence: CASTQEGWFNTGELFF. The CDR3 coding sequence is TGTGCCAGCACCCAAGAGGGGTGGTTTAACACCGGGGAGCTGTTTTTT.

The chain carries TRBV7-6 and TRBJ2-3; D is perhaps TRBD1 or TRBD2 (6 bases each). V was trimmed by 2 bases and J by 2 bases, leaving 11 bases between them. CDR1 is SGHVS and CDR2 is FNYEAQ in the germline V gene. CDR3 length: 15 amino acids. CDR3 sequence (DNA): TGTGCCAGCAGCTTATCCGGGGGCACCACAGATACGCAGTATTTT. Its protein is CASSLSGGTTDTQYF.

The chain uses TRBV7-9 and TRBJ2-1; tentatively, D is TRBD1 (6 bases). Germline CDR1 SEHNR, CDR2 FQNEAQ (reference sequence). The CDR3 is 17 residues long. Trimming took 3 bases from V and 1 from J, leaving 16 bases between them. The CDR3 bases are TGTGCCAGCAGCTTCGACCCCGGACAGCTATCCTACAATGAGCAGTTCTTC. Translating it yields CASSFDPGQLSYNEQFF. The entire variable domain, with the rest obtained from reference TRBV7-9 and TRBJ2-1, is as follows: DTGVSQNPRHKITKRGQNVTFRCDPISEHNRLYWYRQTLGQGPEFLTYFQNEAQLEKSRLLSDRFSAERPKGSFSTLEIQRTEQGDSAMYLCASSFDPGQLSYNEQFFGPGTRLTVL.

V is TRBV6-5 and J is TRBJ1-3; D is possibly TRBD1 (6 bases). V lost 4 bases, J lost 0 bases, and 13 bases lay in between. The CDR3 totals 16 residues. The germline V gene encodes CDR1 MNHEY and CDR2 SVGAGI. The CDR3 region is CASSFLTGLSGNTIYF. DNA for the CDR3: TGTGCCAGCAGTTTTTTGACAGGCCTCTCTGGAAACACCATATATTTT.

This rearrangement joins TRBV14 to TRBJ1-2; TRBD1 might be the D (5 bases). This CDR3 has 15 residues. Germline assignment: CDR1 SGHDN and CDR2 FVKESK. V lost 4 bases and J lost 4, with 16 bases in between. CDR3 region: CASSLVRSGSYGYTF. CDR3 sequence (DNA): TGTGCCAGCAGCCTAGTCCGATCAGGGTCCTATGGCTACACCTTC.